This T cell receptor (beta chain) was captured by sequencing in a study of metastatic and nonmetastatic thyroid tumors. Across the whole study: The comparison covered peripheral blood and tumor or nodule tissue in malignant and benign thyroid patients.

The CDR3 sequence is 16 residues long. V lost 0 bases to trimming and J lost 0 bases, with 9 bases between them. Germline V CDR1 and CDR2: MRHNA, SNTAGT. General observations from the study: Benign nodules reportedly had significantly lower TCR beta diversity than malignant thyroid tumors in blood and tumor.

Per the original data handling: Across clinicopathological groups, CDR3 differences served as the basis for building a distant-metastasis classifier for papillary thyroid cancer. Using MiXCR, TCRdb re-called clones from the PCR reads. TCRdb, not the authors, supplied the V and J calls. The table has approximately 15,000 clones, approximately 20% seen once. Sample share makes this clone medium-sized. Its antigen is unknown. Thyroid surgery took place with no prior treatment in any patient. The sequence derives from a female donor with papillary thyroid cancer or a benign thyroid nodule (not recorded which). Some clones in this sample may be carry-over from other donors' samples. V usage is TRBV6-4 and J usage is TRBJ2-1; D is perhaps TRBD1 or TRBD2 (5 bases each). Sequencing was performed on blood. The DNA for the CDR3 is TGTGCCAGCAGTGACTCGGCAGGGAGCTCCTACAATGAGCAGTTCTTC. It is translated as CASSDSAGSSYNEQFF.